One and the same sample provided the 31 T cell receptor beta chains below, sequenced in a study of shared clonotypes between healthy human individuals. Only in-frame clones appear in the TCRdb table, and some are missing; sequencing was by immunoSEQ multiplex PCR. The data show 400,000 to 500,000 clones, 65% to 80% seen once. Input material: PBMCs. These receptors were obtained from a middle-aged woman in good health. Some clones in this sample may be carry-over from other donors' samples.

In DNA form, the CDR3 reads TGCGCCAGCAGCCTACCGGGACAGAAAACTCATGAAGCTTTCTTT. The encoded protein is CASSLPGQKTHEAFF. The V call is TRBV5-1, the J call TRBJ1-1; 7 positions match TRBD1. CDR3 length equals 15 residues. The germline CDR1 and CDR2 sequences are SGHRS and YFSETQ. With 4 bases clipped from V and 7 bases from J, the junction kept 13 bases outside the gene matches.

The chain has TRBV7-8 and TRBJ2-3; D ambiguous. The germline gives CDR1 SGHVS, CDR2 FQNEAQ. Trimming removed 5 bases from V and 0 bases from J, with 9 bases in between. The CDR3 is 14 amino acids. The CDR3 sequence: CASSLRPSTDTQYF. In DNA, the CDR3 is TGTGCCAGCAGCCTTCGACCTAGCACAGATACGCAGTATTTT.

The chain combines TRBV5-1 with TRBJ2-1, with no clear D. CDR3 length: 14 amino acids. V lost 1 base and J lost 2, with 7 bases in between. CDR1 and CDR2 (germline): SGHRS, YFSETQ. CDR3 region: CASSLNGPYNEQFF. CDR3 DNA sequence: TGCGCCAGCAGCTTGAATGGCCCCTACAATGAGCAGTTCTTC.

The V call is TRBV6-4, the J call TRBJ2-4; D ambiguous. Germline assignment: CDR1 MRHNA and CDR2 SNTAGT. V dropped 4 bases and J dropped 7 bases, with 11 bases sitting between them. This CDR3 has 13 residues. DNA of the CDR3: TGTGCCAGCAGTGCCTTCCTAGGGAACATTCAGTACTTC. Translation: CASSAFLGNIQYF.

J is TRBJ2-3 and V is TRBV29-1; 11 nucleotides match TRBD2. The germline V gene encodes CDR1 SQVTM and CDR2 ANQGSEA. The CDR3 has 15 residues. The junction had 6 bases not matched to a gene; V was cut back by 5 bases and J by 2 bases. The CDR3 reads CSVSGTSGFTDTQYF. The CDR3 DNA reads TGCAGCGTTTCAGGGACTAGCGGATTCACAGATACGCAGTATTTT.

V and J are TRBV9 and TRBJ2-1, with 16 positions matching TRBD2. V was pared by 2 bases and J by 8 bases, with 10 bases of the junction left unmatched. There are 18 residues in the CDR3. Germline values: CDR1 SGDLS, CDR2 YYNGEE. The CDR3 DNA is TGTGCCAGCAGCGTCCAGGGGACTAGCGGGAGGGCGTGGGATGAGCAGTTCTTC. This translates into CASSVQGTSGRAWDEQFF.

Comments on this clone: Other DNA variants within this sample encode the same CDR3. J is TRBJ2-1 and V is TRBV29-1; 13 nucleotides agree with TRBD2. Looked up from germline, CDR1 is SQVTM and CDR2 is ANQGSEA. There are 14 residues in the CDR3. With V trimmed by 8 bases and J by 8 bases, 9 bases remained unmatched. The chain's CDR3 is CSTGGTSGIYEQFF. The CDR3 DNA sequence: TGCAGCACCGGCGGGACTAGCGGGATCTATGAGCAGTTCTTC.

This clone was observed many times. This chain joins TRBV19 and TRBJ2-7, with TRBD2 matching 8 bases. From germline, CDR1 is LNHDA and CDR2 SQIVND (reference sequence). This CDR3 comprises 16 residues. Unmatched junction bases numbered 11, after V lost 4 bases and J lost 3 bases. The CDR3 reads CASSKSRGRKFYEQYF. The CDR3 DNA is TGTGCCAGTAGTAAGTCCCGCGGGAGGAAATTCTACGAGCAGTACTTC. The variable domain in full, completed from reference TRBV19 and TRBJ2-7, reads DGGITQSPKYLFRKEGQNVTLSCEQNLNHDAMYWYRQDPGQGLRLIYYSQIVNDFQKGDIAEGYSVSREKKESFPLTVTSAQKNPTAFYLCASSKSRGRKFYEQYFGPGTRLTVT.

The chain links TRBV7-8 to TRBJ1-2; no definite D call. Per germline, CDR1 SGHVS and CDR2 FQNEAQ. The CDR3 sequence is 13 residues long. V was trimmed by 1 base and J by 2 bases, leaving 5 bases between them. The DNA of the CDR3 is TGTGCCAGCAGCTTAGTCGGGAACTATGGCTACACCTTC. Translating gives CASSLVGNYGYTF.

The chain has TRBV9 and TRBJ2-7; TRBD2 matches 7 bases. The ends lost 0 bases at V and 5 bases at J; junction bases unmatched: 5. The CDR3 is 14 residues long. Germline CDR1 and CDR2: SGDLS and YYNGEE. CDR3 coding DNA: TGTGCCAGCAGCGTAGTGGGTAGCGGGCACGAGCAGTACTTC. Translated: CASSVVGSGHEQYF. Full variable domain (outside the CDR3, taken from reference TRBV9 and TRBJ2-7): DSGVTQTPKHLITATGQRVTLRCSPRSGDLSVYWYQQSLDQGLQFLIQYYNGEERAKGNILERFSAQQFPDLHSELNLSSLELGDSALYFCASSVVGSGHEQYFGPGTRLTVT.

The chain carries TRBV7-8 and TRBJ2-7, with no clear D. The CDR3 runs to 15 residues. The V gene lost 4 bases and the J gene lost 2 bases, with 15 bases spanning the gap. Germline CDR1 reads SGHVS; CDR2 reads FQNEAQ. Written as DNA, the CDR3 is TGTGCCAGCAGCTACTATGGACGTACAACCTACGAGCAGTACTTC. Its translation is CASSYYGRTTYEQYF.

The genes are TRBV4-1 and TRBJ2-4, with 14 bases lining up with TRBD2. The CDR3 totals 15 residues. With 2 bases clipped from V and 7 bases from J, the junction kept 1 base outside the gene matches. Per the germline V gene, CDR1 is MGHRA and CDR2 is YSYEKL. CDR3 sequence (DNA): TGCGCCAGCAGCCAAAGGACTAGCGGGGGGAACATTCAGTACTTC. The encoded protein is CASSQRTSGGNIQYF.

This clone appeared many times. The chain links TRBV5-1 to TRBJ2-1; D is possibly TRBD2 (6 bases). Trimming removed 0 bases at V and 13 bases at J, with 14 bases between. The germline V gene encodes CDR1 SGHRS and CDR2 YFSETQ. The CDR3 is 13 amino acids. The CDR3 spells CASSLALGDSQFF. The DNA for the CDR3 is TGCGCCAGCAGCTTGGCGTTGGGGGACTCCCAGTTCTTC.

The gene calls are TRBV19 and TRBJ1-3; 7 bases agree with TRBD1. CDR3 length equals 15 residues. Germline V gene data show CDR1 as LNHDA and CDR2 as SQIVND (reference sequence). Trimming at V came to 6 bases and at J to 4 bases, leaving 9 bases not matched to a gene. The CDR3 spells CASSLEGAKGNTIYF. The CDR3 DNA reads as TGTGCCAGTAGCCTGGAGGGGGCGAAAGGAAACACCATATATTTT. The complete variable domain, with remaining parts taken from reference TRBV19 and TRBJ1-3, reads DGGITQSPKYLFRKEGQNVTLSCEQNLNHDAMYWYRQDPGQGLRLIYYSQIVNDFQKGDIAEGYSVSREKKESFPLTVTSAQKNPTAFYLCASSLEGAKGNTIYFGEGSWLTVV.

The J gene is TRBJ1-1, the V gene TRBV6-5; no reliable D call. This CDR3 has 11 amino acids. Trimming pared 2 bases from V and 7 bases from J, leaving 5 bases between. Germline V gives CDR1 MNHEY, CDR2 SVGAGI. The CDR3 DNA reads TGTGCCAGCAGTTACGAGGGTGAAGCTTTCTTT. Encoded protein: CASSYEGEAFF.

The DNA of the CDR3 is TGTGCCACCAGCAGGCGAGCGGGAGGAGTAGAGACCCAGTACTTC. It yields the protein CATSRRAGGVETQYF. The chain uses TRBV15 and TRBJ2-5; 9 bases are shared with TRBD2. With V trimmed by 3 bases and J by 4 bases, 6 bases remained unmatched. This CDR3 is built from 15 residues. The germline CDR1 and CDR2 sequences are LNHNV and YYDKDF (reference sequence).

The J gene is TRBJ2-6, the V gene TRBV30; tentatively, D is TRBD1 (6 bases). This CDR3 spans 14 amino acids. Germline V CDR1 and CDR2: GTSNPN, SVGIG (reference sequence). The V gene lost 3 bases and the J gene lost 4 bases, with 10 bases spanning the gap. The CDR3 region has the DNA TGTGCCTGGAGCACAGGGACAGGGGCCAACGTCCTGACTTTC. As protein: CAWSTGTGANVLTF.

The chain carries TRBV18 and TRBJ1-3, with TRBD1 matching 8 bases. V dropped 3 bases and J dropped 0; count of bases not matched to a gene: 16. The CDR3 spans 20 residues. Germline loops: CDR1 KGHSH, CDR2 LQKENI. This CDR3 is CASSPTISGTGVFSGNTIYF. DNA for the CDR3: TGTGCCAGCTCACCCACGATCTCAGGGACAGGCGTCTTCTCTGGAAACACCATATATTTT.

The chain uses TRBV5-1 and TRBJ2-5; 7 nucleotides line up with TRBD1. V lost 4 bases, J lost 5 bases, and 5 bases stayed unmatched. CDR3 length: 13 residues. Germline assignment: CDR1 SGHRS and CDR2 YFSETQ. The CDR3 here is CASSAQGDETQYF. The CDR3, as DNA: TGCGCCAGCAGCGCTCAGGGGGATGAGACCCAGTACTTC.

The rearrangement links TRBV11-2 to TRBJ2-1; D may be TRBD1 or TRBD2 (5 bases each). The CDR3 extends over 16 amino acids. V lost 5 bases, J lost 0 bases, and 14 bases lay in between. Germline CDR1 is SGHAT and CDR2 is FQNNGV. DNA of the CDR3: TGTGCCAGCAGCGGGACCATAAAACACTCCTACAATGAGCAGTTCTTC. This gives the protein CASSGTIKHSYNEQFF.

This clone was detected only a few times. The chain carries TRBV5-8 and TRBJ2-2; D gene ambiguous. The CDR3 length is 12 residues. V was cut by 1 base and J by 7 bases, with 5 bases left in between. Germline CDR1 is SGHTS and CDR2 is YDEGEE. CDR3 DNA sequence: TGTGCCAGCAGCTTGACTGTCGGGGAGCTGTTTTTT. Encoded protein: CASSLTVGELFF. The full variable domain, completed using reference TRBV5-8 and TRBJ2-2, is EAGVTQSPTHLIKTRGQQATLRCSPISGHTSVYWYQQALGLGLQFLLWYDEGEERNRGNFPPRFSGRQFPNYSSELNVNALELEDSALYLCASSLTVGELFFGEGSRLTVL.

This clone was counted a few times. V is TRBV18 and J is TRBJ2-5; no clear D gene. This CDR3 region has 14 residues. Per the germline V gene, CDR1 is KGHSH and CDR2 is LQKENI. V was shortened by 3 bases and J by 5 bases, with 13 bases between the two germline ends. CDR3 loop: CASSPSAAGETQYF. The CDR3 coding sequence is TGTGCCAGCTCACCCTCCGCAGCAGGCGAGACCCAGTACTTC.

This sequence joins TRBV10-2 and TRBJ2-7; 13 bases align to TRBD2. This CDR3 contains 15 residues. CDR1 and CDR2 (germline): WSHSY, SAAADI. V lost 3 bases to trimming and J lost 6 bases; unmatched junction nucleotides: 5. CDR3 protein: CASSDQTSGRFEQYF. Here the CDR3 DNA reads TGCGCCAGCAGTGATCAGACTAGCGGGAGGTTCGAGCAGTACTTC.

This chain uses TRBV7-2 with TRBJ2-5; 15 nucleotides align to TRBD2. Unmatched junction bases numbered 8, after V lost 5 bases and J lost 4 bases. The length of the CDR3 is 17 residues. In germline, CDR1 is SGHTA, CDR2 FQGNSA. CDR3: CASSAGTSGRRIETQYF. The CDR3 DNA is TGTGCCAGCAGCGCCGGGACTAGCGGGAGGAGGATAGAGACCCAGTACTTC. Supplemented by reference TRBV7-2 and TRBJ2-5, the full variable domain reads GAGVSQSPSNKVTEKGKDVELRCDPISGHTALYWYRQSLGQGLEFLIYFQGNSAPDKSGLPSDRFSAERTGGSVSTLTIQRTQQEDSAVYLCASSAGTSGRRIETQYFGPGTRLLVL.

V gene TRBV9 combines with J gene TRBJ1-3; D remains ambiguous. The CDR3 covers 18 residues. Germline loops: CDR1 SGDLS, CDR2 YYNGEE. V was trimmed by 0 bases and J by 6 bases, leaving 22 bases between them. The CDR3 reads CASSVAPSDPWASNTIYF. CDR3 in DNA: TGTGCCAGCAGCGTAGCCCCGTCGGACCCCTGGGCCTCAAACACCATATATTTT.

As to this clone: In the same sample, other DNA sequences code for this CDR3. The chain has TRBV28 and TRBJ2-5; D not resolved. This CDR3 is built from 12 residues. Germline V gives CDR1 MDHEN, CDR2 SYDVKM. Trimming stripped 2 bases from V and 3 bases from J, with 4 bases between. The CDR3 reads CASSLGEETQYF. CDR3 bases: TGTGCCAGCAGTTTAGGGGAAGAGACCCAGTACTTC.

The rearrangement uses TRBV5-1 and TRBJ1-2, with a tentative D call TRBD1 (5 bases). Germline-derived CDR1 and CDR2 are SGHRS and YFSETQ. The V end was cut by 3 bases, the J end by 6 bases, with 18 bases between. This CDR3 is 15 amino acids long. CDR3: CASSSREGPVNGYTF. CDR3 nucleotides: TGCGCCAGCAGCTCCCGGGAGGGGCCCGTGAATGGCTACACCTTC.

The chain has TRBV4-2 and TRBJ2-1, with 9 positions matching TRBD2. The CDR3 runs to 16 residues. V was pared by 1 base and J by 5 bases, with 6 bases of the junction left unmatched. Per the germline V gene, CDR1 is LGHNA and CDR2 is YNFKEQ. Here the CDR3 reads CASSQVLAGRHNEQFF. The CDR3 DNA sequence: TGTGCCAGCAGCCAAGTTCTAGCGGGACGCCACAATGAGCAGTTCTTC.

The CDR3 here is CASNGPYEQYF. CDR3 nucleotide sequence: TGTGCCAGCAACGGCCCCTACGAGCAGTACTTC. V and J are TRBV6-5 and TRBJ2-7, with unresolved D. CDR1 and CDR2 from the germline V gene are MNHEY and SVGAGI. This CDR3 is 11 amino acids long. V was shortened by 7 bases and J by 2 bases, with 6 bases between the two germline ends.

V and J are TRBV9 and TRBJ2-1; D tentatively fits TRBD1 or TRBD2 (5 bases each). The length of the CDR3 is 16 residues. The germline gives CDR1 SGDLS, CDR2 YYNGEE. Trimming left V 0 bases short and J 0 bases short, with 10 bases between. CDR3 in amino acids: CASSVAEGSSYNEQFF. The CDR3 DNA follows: TGTGCCAGCAGCGTAGCTGAGGGGAGCTCCTACAATGAGCAGTTCTTC.

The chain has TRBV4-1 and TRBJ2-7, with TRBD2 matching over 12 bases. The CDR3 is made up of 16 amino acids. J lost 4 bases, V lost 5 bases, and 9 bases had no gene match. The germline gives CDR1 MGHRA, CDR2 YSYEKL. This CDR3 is CASSLVLTSGSYEQYF. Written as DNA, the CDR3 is TGCGCCAGCAGCTTAGTCCTGACTAGCGGGAGTTACGAGCAGTACTTC.